The clone carrying this T cell receptor beta chain shows up as medium-sized by frequency. Its antigen is currently unknown. This entry belongs to a study of CXCR3-negative and CXCR3-positive naive CD8 T cells. The study's findings and limits: Both naive subsets had comparably high diversity; memory CD8+ cells much lower. More hydrophobic TRB CDR3s were found in CXCR3-positive naive cells than in CXCR3-negative naive cells. Similar TRBV-TRBJ gene usage was seen in naive CXCR3-negative and CXCR3-positive cells, but not in memory cells.

Germline values: CDR1 SNHLY, CDR2 FYNNEI. This CDR3 has 15 residues. UMI labels and 5' RACE were used to prepare the TRB cDNA libraries. TCRdb re-called the 5' RACE reads, yielding one record per CDR3 amino acid sequence without DNA. This sample contains thousands of distinct CDR3 sequences. Identification of naive CD8+ T cells rested on CD45RO-CCR7+CD27+CD95- status. Sequenced material: naive CXCR3- CD8+ T cells from blood. Noted subset: CD45RO-CCR7+CD27+CD95- naive CD8+ T cells lacking CXCR3 (TNR3-). This TCR came from a human donor in good health. Some clones in this sample may be carry-over from other donors' samples. The chain is built from TRBV2 and TRBJ2-7; as DNA is missing, the TRBD1 call by TCRdb cannot be tested. This CDR3 reads CASSDVPGGTYEQYF. Full variable domain (outside the CDR3, taken from reference TRBV2 and TRBJ2-7): EPEVTQTPSHQVTQMGQEVILRCVPISNHLYFYWYRQILGQKVEFLVSFYNNEISEKSEIFDDQFSVERPDGSNFTLKIRSTKLEDSAMYFCASSDVPGGTYEQYFGPGTRLTVT.